The rows below give T cell receptor beta chains drawn from one sample of a study of yellow fever vaccine responses in identical twins. Using its own MiXCR run on the RT-PCR reads, TCRdb lists one record per CDR3 protein. The sample shows tens of thousands of distinct CDR3 sequences, more than 45% of them seen only once. Sample: T cells from blood (PBMCs), unsorted or a sorted subset (not recorded which), taken before or after yellow fever vaccination (not recorded which). The receptors here all came from a woman younger than 30 who received the yellow fever vaccine. Both conserved end residues are part of each CDR3. D genes are given only for firm matches. Where a row states a size, it is once, few, many or the class of an expanded clone; other rows omit it.

V gene	J gene	CDR3 length	D gene	clone size	CDR3 protein	CDR3 DNA
TRBV2	TRBJ2-3	14	TRBD2	.	CASKGRLAPDTQYF	TGTGCCAGCAAGGGGAGACTAGCGCCAGATACGCAGTATTTT
TRBV29-1	TRBJ1-1	12	.	.	CSVDSANTEAFF	TGCAGCGTTGATTCGGCGAACACTGAAGCTTTCTTT
TRBV12-3/TRBV12-4	TRBJ1-1	16	.	.	CASSSTGSPMNTEAFF	TGTGCCAGCAGTTCCACCGGGTCCCCTATGAACACTGAAGCTTTCTTT
TRBV4-1	TRBJ2-1	13	.	once	CASSQDHVGEQFF	TGCGCCAGCAGCCAAGACCATGTGGGTGAGCAGTTCTTC
TRBV29-1	TRBJ1-2	11	.	.	CSAVENYGYTF	TGCAGCGCCGTAGAGAACTATGGCTACACCTTC
TRBV18	TRBJ1-2	12	TRBD1	.	CASSKDRAGYTF	TGTGCCAGCTCGAAGGACAGGGCGGGCTACACCTTC
TRBV5-1	TRBJ2-1	16	TRBD2	.	CASSLNPSGKNNEQFF	TGCGCCAGCAGCTTGAACCCTAGCGGGAAAAACAATGAGCAGTTCTTC
TRBV7-6	TRBJ1-1	14	.	.	CASSRPAMNTEAFF	TGTGCCAGCAGCAGACCAGCAATGAACACTGAAGCTTTCTTT
TRBV29-1	TRBJ2-5	14	.	.	CSVEIGGPGETQYF	TGCAGCGTTGAAATCGGTGGTCCCGGAGAGACCCAGTACTTC
TRBV10-3	TRBJ2-3	15	.	few	CAISESASATDTQYF	TGTGCCATCAGTGAGTCGGCTAGCGCCACAGATACGCAGTATTTT